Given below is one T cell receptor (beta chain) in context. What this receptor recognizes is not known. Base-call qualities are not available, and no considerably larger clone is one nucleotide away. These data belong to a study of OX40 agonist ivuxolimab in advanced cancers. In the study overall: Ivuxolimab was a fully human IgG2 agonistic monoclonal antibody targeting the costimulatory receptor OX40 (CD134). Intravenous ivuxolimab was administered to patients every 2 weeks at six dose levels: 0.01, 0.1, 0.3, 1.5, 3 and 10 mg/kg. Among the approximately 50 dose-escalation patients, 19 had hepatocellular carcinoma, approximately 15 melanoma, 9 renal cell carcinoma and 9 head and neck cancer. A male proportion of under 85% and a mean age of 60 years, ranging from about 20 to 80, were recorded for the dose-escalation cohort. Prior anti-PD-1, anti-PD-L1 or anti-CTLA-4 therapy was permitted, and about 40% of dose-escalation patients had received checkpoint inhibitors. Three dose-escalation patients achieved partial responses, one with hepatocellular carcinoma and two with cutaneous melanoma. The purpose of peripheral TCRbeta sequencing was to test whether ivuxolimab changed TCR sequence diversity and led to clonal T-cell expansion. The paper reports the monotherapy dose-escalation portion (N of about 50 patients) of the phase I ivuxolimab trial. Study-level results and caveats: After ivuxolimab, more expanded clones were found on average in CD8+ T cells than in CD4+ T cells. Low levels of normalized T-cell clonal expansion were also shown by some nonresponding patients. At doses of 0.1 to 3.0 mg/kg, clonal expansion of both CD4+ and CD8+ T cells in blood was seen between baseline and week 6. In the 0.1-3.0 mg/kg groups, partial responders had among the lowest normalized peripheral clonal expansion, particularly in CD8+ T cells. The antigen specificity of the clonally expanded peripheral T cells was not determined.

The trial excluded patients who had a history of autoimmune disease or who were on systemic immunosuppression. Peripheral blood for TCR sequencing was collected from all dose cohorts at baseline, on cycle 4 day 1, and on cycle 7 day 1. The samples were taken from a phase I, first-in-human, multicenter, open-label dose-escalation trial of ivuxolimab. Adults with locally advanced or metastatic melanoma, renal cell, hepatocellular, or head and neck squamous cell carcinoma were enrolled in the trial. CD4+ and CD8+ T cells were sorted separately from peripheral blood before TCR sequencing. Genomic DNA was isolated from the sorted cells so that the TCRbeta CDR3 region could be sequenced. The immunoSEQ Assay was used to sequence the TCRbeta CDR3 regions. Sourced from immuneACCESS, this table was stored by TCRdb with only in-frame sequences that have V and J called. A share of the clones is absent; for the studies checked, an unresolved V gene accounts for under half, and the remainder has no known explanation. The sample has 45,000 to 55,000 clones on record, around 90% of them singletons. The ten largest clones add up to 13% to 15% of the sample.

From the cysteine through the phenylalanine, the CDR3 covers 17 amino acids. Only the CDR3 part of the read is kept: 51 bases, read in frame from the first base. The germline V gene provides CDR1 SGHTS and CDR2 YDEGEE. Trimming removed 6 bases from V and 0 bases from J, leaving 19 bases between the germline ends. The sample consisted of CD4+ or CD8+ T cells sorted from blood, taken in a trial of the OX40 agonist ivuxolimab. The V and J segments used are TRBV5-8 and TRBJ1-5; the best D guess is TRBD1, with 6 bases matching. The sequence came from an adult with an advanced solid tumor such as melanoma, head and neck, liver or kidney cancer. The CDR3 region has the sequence CASKRGRGDYSNQPQHF. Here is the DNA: TGTGCCAGCAAAAGGGGCAGGGGAGATTATAGCAATCAGCCCCAGCATTTT.